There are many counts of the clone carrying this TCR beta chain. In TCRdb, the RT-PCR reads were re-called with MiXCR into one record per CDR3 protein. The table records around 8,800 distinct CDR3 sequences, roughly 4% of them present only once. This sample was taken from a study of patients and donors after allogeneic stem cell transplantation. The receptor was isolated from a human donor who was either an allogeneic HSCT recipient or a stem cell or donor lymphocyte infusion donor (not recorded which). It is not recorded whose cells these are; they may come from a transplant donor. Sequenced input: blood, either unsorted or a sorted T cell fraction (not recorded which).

CDR3 sequence (DNA): TGTGCCAGCAGCCCAGGCTACCCCACTGAAGCTTTCTTT. It translates to CASSPGYPTEAFF. V and J are TRBV7-2 and TRBJ1-1; D not resolved. Germline loops: CDR1 SGHTA, CDR2 FQGNSA. CDR3 length: 13 amino acids. V was cut by 5 bases and J by 4 bases, with 11 bases left in between.